The 17 T cell receptor beta chains presented below share a single source sample, sequenced in a study of blood T cells in healthy people across ages. A second PCR, run for roughly 7 to 11 cycles, used a sample-barcoded 5' primer plus a J-beta primer mix. TCRdb used MiXCR to reprocess the 5' RACE reads, holding one entry per CDR3 protein. The sample has under 2,000,000 distinct CDR3 sequences; around half are singletons. The sample was blood. Receptors were obtained from a woman in her 40s in good health.

J is TRBJ2-3 and V is TRBV7-9; 10 positions match TRBD2. Losses at the gene ends were 5 bases for V and 3 bases for J; bases not matched to a gene: 8. CDR3 size: 16 residues. Germline CDR1 reads SEHNR; CDR2 reads FQNEAQ (reference sequence). The DNA for the CDR3 is TGTGCCAGCAGCCCCCAAGCGGGGGGGATAACAGATACGCAGTATTTT. Encoded protein: CASSPQAGGITDTQYF.

CDR3 residues: CSARASYEETQYF. The CDR3 region has the DNA TGCAGTGCTAGGGCGAGCTATGAAGAGACCCAGTACTTC. The chain is built from TRBV20-1 and TRBJ2-7; D remains ambiguous. The J call may be incorrect, as the DNA end agrees better with TRBJ2-5. Per the germline V gene, CDR1 is DFQATT and CDR2 is SNEGSKA (reference sequence). The CDR3 totals 13 residues.

In its sample, this clonotype was seen a few times. V is TRBV20-1 and J is TRBJ1-2; D gene unclear. The V gene's germline CDR1 is DFQATT and CDR2 SNEGSKA (reference sequence). The CDR3 is made up of 12 amino acids. V was pared by 3 bases and J by 4 bases, with 9 bases between. CDR3 residues: CSASSRVYGYTF. CDR3 nucleotides: TGCAGTGCTAGTTCCAGAGTCTATGGCTACACCTTC.

CDR3 residues: CASRAGGVGYGYTF. As DNA, the CDR3 is TGTGCCAGCAGGGCAGGGGGCGTAGGCTATGGCTACACCTTC. V is TRBV27 and J is TRBJ1-2; TRBD1 aligns across 8 bases. The CDR3 has 14 amino acids. J lost 4 bases, V lost 6 bases, and 7 bases had no gene match. Germline V CDR1 and CDR2: MNHEY, SMNVEV (reference sequence).

The chain couples TRBV7-3 to TRBJ2-1; TRBD2 matches at 7 bases. The length of the CDR3 is 13 residues. The trim removed 1 base at V and 12 bases at J, leaving 6 bases unmatched. CDR1 and CDR2 from the germline V gene are SGHTA and FQGTGA. The CDR3 here is CASSLSGDYRQFF. The CDR3 DNA sequence: TGTGCCAGCAGCTTAAGTGGGGACTACAGGCAGTTCTTC.

This clonotype was seen only a few times. The rearrangement uses TRBV14 and TRBJ2-5, with D perhaps matching TRBD1 (6 bases). V lost 4 bases to trimming and J lost 1 base, with 13 bases between them. CDR1 SGHDN and CDR2 FVKESK come from the germline V gene. The CDR3 runs to 15 residues. The CDR3 DNA sequence: TGTGCCAGCAGCCGTAACAGGGCGATCCAAGAGACCCAGTACTTC. Protein product: CASSRNRAIQETQYF.

This clonotype was seen repeatedly, ten times or more. This chain links TRBV20-1 with TRBJ2-1, with D possibly matching TRBD2 (7 bases). Germline V lookup: CDR1 DFQATT, CDR2 SNEGSKA (reference sequence). Between the trimmed V and J ends, which lost 6 bases and 3 bases, there was a span of 15 bases. The CDR3 runs to 14 residues. CDR3 nucleotide sequence: TGCAGTGCCAAATGGGGGGGCGACTACAATGAGCAGTTCTTC. Encoded protein: CSAKWGGDYNEQFF.

This clonotype was recorded a few times. The chain is built from TRBV28 and TRBJ2-5; 7 bases map to TRBD2. This CDR3 spans 17 amino acids. Germline CDR1 and CDR2: MDHEN and SYDVKM. The junction had 13 bases not matched to a gene; V was cut back by 6 bases and J by 0 bases. The CDR3 DNA follows: TGTGCCAGCAGGGGGGGAGCGGGGCACCTGTACCAAGAGACCCAGTACTTC. Translating gives CASRGGAGHLYQETQYF.

V is TRBV12-3 or TRBV12-4 and J is TRBJ2-3; TRBD1 matches 7 bases. With 3 bases clipped from V and 3 bases from J, the junction kept 12 bases outside the gene matches. The CDR3 runs to 17 residues. The CDR3 DNA follows: TGTGCCAGCAGTTTTGGGACAGCATCCCCTCGGACAGATACGCAGTATTTT. Translated: CASSFGTASPRTDTQYF.

Here the CDR3 DNA reads TGTGCCAGCAGGACAATTGGCTCTGGGGCCAACGTCCTGACTTTC. Its protein is CASRTIGSGANVLTF. The chain uses TRBV28 and TRBJ2-6; D is ambiguous. V lost 6 bases and J lost 0, with 9 bases in between. The CDR3 consists of 15 residues. CDR1 and CDR2 from the germline V gene are MDHEN and SYDVKM.

The V gene is TRBV3-1, the J gene TRBJ2-5; D may be TRBD1 (6 bases). Trimming left V 2 bases short and J 6 bases short, with 16 bases between. The length of the CDR3 is 15 residues. Germline CDR1 is LGHDT and CDR2 is YNNKEL (reference sequence). The CDR3 DNA is TGTGCCAGCAGCCAACCCCAACAGGGTTTGAAGACCCAGTACTTC. Residues: CASSQPQQGLKTQYF.

This chain's CDR3 is CASSGRGTTTDTQYF. The CDR3 DNA reads as TGTGCCAGCAGCGGTAGGGGGACTACCACAGATACGCAGTATTTT. The V and J genes are TRBV7-9 and TRBJ2-3; TRBD2 is a possible D gene (7 bases). CDR1 SEHNR and CDR2 FQNEAQ come from the germline V gene (reference sequence). The V end was cut by 5 bases, the J end by 2 bases, with 14 bases between. CDR3 length equals 15 residues. The full variable domain, in which reference TRBV7-9 and TRBJ2-3 provide the parts outside the CDR3, is DTGVSQNPRHKITKRGQNVTFRCDPISEHNRLYWYRQTLGQGPEFLTYFQNEAQLEKSRLLSDRFSAERPKGSFSTLEIQRTEQGDSAMYLCASSGRGTTTDTQYFGPGTRLTVL.

The rearrangement links TRBV5-1 to TRBJ1-6; D not certain. Germline V gene sequence: CDR1 SGHRS, CDR2 YFSETQ. V was cut by 0 bases and J by 7 bases, with 14 bases left in between. This CDR3 is built from 16 residues. The CDR3 sequence is CASSLDGRLGNSPLHF. In nucleotides, the CDR3 is TGCGCCAGCAGCTTGGACGGCAGGCTAGGCAATTCACCCCTCCACTTT. The whole variable domain, filled in from reference TRBV5-1 and TRBJ1-6, reads KAGVTQTPRYLIKTRGQQVTLSCSPISGHRSVSWYQQTPGQGLQFLFEYFSETQRNKGNFPGRFSGRQFSNSRSEMNVSTLELGDSALYLCASSLDGRLGNSPLHFGNGTRLTVT.

This clonotype was picked up one time. A much larger clone lies a single base off, so this may be a read error. This sequence joins TRBV20-1 and TRBJ1-6, with D hard to call. CDR3 length: 15 amino acids. Germline CDR1 is DFQATT and CDR2 is SNEGSKA (reference sequence). CDR3 sequence reads: CSARVYPGYNSPHHF. The CDR3, as DNA: TGCAGTGCTAGAGTATATCCCGGGTATAATTCACCCCACCACTTT.

The chain joins TRBV20-1 to TRBJ2-7; D gene uncertain. There are 12 residues in the CDR3. In germline, CDR1 is DFQATT, CDR2 SNEGSKA (reference sequence). Between the trimmed V and J ends, which lost 6 bases and 0 bases, there was a span of 9 bases. CDR3 amino acids: CSALPSSYEQYF. The CDR3 DNA is TGCAGTGCCCTACCCAGCTCCTACGAGCAGTACTTC.

This clonotype was observed once. The chain joins TRBV4-1 to TRBJ2-3; D tentatively reads TRBD1 or TRBD2 (5 bases each). The V end was cut by 3 bases, the J end by 9 bases, with 13 bases between. Germline lookup yields CDR1 MGHRA and CDR2 YSYEKL. The CDR3 covers 13 residues. Here the CDR3 reads CASSQVRGPTQYF. In DNA, the CDR3 is TGCGCCAGCAGCCAGGTACGGGGACCCACGCAGTATTTT.

This clonotype was counted once. The chain employs TRBV2 and TRBJ2-7; D is possibly TRBD1 (5 bases). Trimming shortened V by 11 bases and J by 0 bases, and 17 bases separated the two germline ends. This CDR3 contains 14 residues. Germline V lookup: CDR1 SNHLY, CDR2 FYNNEI. The CDR3 sequence is CASGDSPLSYEQYF. The CDR3 bases are TGTGCCTCCGGCGACAGCCCCCTCTCCTACGAGCAGTACTTC.